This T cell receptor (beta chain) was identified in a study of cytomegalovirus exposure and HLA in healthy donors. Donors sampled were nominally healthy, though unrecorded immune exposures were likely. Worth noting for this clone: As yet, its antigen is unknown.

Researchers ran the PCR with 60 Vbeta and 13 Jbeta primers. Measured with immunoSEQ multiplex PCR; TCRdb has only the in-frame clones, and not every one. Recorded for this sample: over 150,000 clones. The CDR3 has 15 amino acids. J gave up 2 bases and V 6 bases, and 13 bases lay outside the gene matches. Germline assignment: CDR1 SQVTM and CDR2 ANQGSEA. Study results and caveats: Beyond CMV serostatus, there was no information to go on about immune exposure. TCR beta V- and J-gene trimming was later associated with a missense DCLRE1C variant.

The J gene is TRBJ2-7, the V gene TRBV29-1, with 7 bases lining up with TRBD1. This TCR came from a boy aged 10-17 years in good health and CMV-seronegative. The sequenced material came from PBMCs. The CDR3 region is CSVGGSGTAAYEQYF. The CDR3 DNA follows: TGCAGCGTAGGAGGATCCGGGACAGCCGCCTACGAGCAGTACTTC.